This T cell receptor beta chain was identified in a study of spatial heterogeneity in lung cancer. For the study at large: Alpha-chain sequences were consistently detected less often than beta-chain sequences. A unique TCR and UMI combination showed up more than ten times in raw reads, on average.

This clonotype was counted ten times or more. The time point was: sample taken at primary tumor resection. Whole RNA obtained from tumor, nontumor lung or frozen PBMC underwent sequencing without sorting. Samples were donated by 72 untreated early-stage non-small cell lung cancer patients. TCRdb reprocessed the 5' RACE reads via MiXCR and lists one record per CDR3 protein. The repertoire holds tens of thousands of distinct CDR3 sequences, with 10% to 15% as singletons. The TCR sequence derives from a male donor with early-stage non-small cell lung cancer. The sequences come from PBMCs, collected at surgery.

CDR3 DNA sequence: TGTGCCAGCAGTCCTCGACGGCAGAACACTGAAGCTTTCTTT. This sequence encodes CASSPRRQNTEAFF. V and J are TRBV12-3 or TRBV12-4 and TRBJ1-1; unclear D gene. The CDR3 contains 14 residues. Trimming stripped 5 bases from V and 1 base from J, with 11 bases between.